The next 6 T cell receptor beta chains were all read from a single sample in a study of shared clonotypes between healthy human individuals. The table came from immunoSEQ multiplex PCR; TCRdb's copy has only in-frame clones and leaves some out. The sample comprises 600,000 to 750,000 clones, roughly 78% of which are singletons, and about 2% rests with the top ten. The specimen was memory CD4+ T cells sorted from blood. Subset noted: CD45RA-negative fraction. The receptor source for this set is a woman aged 25 to 39 in good health.

The chain recombines TRBV29-1 with TRBJ2-5, with D perhaps assigned TRBD1 or TRBD2 (5 bases each). Per the germline V gene, CDR1 is SQVTM and CDR2 is ANQGSEA. The CDR3 runs to 14 residues. V lost 6 bases and J 3 bases, leaving 17 bases between the germline ends. The CDR3 DNA follows: TGCAGCGTACCGACGGGGCCCAATAAAGAGACCCAGTACTTC. It encodes CSVPTGPNKETQYF.

This clone appeared a few times. The rearrangement uses TRBV5-1 and TRBJ2-3; D gene ambiguous. V lost 5 bases and J 2 bases, leaving 12 bases between the germline ends. Germline CDR1 and CDR2: SGHRS and YFSETQ. The CDR3 is 14 residues long. CDR3 loop: CASSSQSPTDTQYF. The CDR3 bases are TGCGCCAGCAGTAGTCAGAGTCCCACAGATACGCAGTATTTT.

V gene TRBV28 combines with J gene TRBJ1-2; D uncertain. This CDR3 contains 14 residues. With 4 bases removed from V and 6 bases from J, the gap between germline ends came to 15 bases. CDR1 is MDHEN, CDR2 SYDVKM, per germline. The CDR3 here is CASSSIQAYDGYTF. In nucleotides, the CDR3 is TGTGCCAGCAGTTCTATCCAGGCTTACGATGGCTACACCTTC.

The chain has TRBV18 and TRBJ2-3; TRBD2 matches at 10 bases. The germline V gene has CDR1 KGHSH and CDR2 LQKENI. This CDR3 contains 18 residues. After removal of 2 bases from V and 2 bases from J, the junction contained 10 bases not matched to a gene. CDR3 sequence: CASSPELLAGGHTDTQYF. DNA for the CDR3: TGTGCCAGCTCACCAGAGTTGTTAGCGGGAGGACACACAGATACGCAGTATTTT.

V is TRBV6-5 and J is TRBJ1-2; 8 nucleotides match TRBD1. The germline gives CDR1 MNHEY, CDR2 SVGAGI. This CDR3 has 15 amino acids. V lost 6 bases to trimming and J lost 4 bases; unmatched junction nucleotides: 10. The CDR3 sequence: CASSNGQGPSYGYTF. As DNA, the CDR3 is TGTGCCAGCAGCAATGGACAGGGCCCTTCCTATGGCTACACCTTC.

This chain connects TRBV6-4 to TRBJ2-2, with TRBD2 identical over 8 bases. V trimming: 0 bases; J trimming: 4 bases; junction bases outside the gene matches: 7. CDR1 is MRHNA, CDR2 SNTAGT, per germline. The CDR3 spans 17 residues. CDR3 residues: CASSDSTGAGGTGELFF. CDR3 nucleotides: TGTGCCAGCAGTGACTCGACGGGGGCGGGAGGCACCGGGGAGCTGTTTTTT.